A selection of T cell receptor beta chains follows, all from one sample in a study of cytomegalovirus exposure and HLA in healthy donors. The protocol was immunoSEQ multiplex PCR, while the TCRdb copy is restricted to in-frame clones and leaves out a portion. The sample records 180,000 or so clones, under 80% being singletons. The sequencing input was PBMCs. These receptors originate from a human donor in good health. Each CDR3 is given with its conserved first and last residue. The order of the fields is clone size, V gene, CDR3 length, J gene, D gene, CDR3 protein, CDR3 DNA. The D gene is left open where the match is weak. Only part of the rows carry a size: once, few, many, or a class if the clone is expanded.

>-|TRBV10-3|15|TRBJ1-1|TRBD1
CATRDRGLKNTEAFF
TGTGCCACCCGGGACAGGGGGCTCAAGAACACTGAAGCTTTCTTT
>-|TRBV11-2|13|TRBJ2-7|TRBD1
CASSTGQVYEQYF
TGTGCCAGCAGCACGGGACAGGTCTACGAGCAGTACTTC
>few|TRBV10-1|16|TRBJ1-1|-
CASSESAGGPNTEAFF
TGCGCCAGCAGTGAGTCCGCAGGTGGGCCGAACACTGAAGCTTTCTTT
>-|TRBV19|16|TRBJ1-6|-
CASSKVSGGTDSPLHF
TGTGCCAGTAGTAAAGTGTCTGGGGGGACGGATTCACCCCTCCACTTT
>-|TRBV5-4|14|TRBJ1-1|-
CASSLAGSNTEAFF
TGTGCCAGCAGCTTGGCAGGGTCGAACACTGAAGCTTTCTTT
>-|TRBV9|14|TRBJ1-4|-
CASSVQGTNEKLFF
TGTGCCAGCAGCGTACAGGGGACTAATGAAAAACTGTTTTTT
>-|TRBV27|21|TRBJ1-4|TRBD1
CASSLSSRGQGLVATNEKLFF
TGTGCCAGCAGTTTATCATCCCGGGGACAGGGGCTAGTAGCAACTAATGAAAAACTGTTTTTT
>-|TRBV30|15|TRBJ2-2|-
CAWSRQATNTGELFF
TGTGCCTGGAGTCGGCAGGCCACGAACACCGGGGAGCTGTTTTTT
>-|TRBV6-4|11|TRBJ2-1|-
CASSDLHEQFF
TGTGCCAGCAGTGATCTTCATGAGCAGTTCTTC
>-|TRBV27|13|TRBJ2-3|-
CASSFLGADTQYF
TGTGCCAGCAGTTTTCTAGGAGCAGATACGCAGTATTTT
>few|TRBV19|13|TRBJ1-5|-
CASSDSSNQPQHF
TGTGCCAGTAGTGACTCAAGCAATCAGCCCCAGCATTTT
>-|TRBV5-6|16|TRBJ1-1|TRBD1
CASSRGSGQGVTEAFF
TGTGCCAGCAGCCGGGGGTCCGGACAGGGGGTCACTGAAGCTTTCTTT
>-|TRBV21-1|14|TRBJ2-5|-
CATSIPPSRETQYF
TGTGCCACCTCGATCCCACCCTCTCGGGAGACCCAGTACTTC
>-|TRBV6-1|12|TRBJ1-5|-
CASSVINQPQHF
TGTGCCAGCAGTGTTATCAATCAGCCCCAGCATTTT
>few|TRBV18|12|TRBJ1-1|-
CASRSLNTEAFF
TGTGCCAGCCGTTCCCTGAACACTGAAGCTTTCTTT
>-|TRBV4-3|14|TRBJ2-5|-
CASSRGAGAETQYF
TGCGCCAGCAGTCGGGGGGCGGGGGCGGAGACCCAGTACTTC
>-|TRBV19|14|TRBJ1-3|-
CASSTALSGNTIYF
TGTGCCAGTAGCACTGCCCTCTCTGGAAACACCATATATTTT
>few|TRBV7-2|15|TRBJ1-6|TRBD1
CASSSDRVGDSPLHF
TGTGCCAGCAGCTCAGACAGGGTAGGGGATTCACCCCTCCACTTT
>once|TRBV30|17|TRBJ1-5|-
CAWSVMGGGFNNQPQHF
TGTGCCTGGAGTGTAATGGGCGGGGGATTTAACAATCAGCCCCAGCATTTT
>-|TRBV5-6|16|TRBJ2-3|TRBD2
CASSPPRGGGTDTQYF
TGTGCCAGCAGCCCCCCCCGGGGGGGAGGCACAGATACGCAGTATTTT
>-|TRBV4-1|12|TRBJ2-7|TRBD1
CASSLTGNEQYF
TGCGCCAGCAGCCTGACAGGGAACGAGCAGTACTTC
>-|TRBV12-5|12|TRBJ2-3|-
CASGLLTDTQYF
TGTGCTAGTGGTTTGCTAACAGATACGCAGTATTTT
>-|TRBV7-9|14|TRBJ1-1|TRBD1
CASSSGTGFTEAFF
TGTGCCAGCAGTTCCGGGACAGGTTTCACTGAAGCTTTCTTT
>once|TRBV18|16|TRBJ2-3|-
CASSPRTSRSTDTQYF
TGTGCCAGCTCACCACGAACTTCCCGTAGCACAGATACGCAGTATTTT